This T cell receptor beta chain is drawn from a study of T cells after yellow fever vaccination. Germline V gene data show CDR1 as MNHEY and CDR2 as SVGAGI. V dropped 7 bases and J dropped 4; count of bases not matched to a gene: 19. This CDR3 has 19 amino acids. This clonotype was counted at least ten times. One entry per CDR3 protein results from TCRdb running MiXCR on the 5' RACE reads. The sample has some 200,000 distinct CDR3 sequences, approximately 3.2% seen once; the top ten hold under 3.5%. V is TRBV6-5 and J is TRBJ1-2, with 12 bases fitting TRBD1. The material sequenced was CD4+ T cells sorted from PBMCs, taken 10 days after the yellow fever booster vaccination. The TCR was taken from a young man who received the YFV17D yellow fever vaccine. In DNA, the CDR3 is TGTGCCAGCACCCAAGGGGGACAGGGGGCGAAGAATTCCCCCTATGGCTACACCTTC. Its protein is CASTQGGQGAKNSPYGYTF.